The T cell receptor beta chain under discussion was sequenced for a study of blood T cell repertoires in COVID-19. The CDR3 length is 18 residues. The junction had 12 bases not matched to a gene; V was cut back by 2 bases and J by 7 bases. Germline V gene sequence: CDR1 SGHTA, CDR2 FQGNSA. Donors in Cohort 3 who had recovered were those with two negative PCRs, healthcare professional clearance, or resolution of their symptoms. Only in-frame clones appear in the TCRdb table, and some are missing; sequencing was by immunoSEQ multiplex PCR. Of around 170,000 clones detected, about 84% appear once; the ten largest clones hold 7% to 10%.

The origin of this receptor is a woman in her twenties or thirties who had recovered from COVID-19. The chain has TRBV7-2 and TRBJ1-6; 9 bases line up with TRBD1. Sequenced sample: PBMCs or T cells enriched from blood (not recorded which). The CDR3: CASSLWRGTQGANSPLHF. The DNA of the CDR3 is TGTGCCAGCAGCTTATGGCGCGGTACACAGGGGGCGAATTCACCCCTCCACTTT. Based on the CDR3 plus reference TRBV7-2 and TRBJ1-6, the full variable domain is GAGVSQSPSNKVTEKGKDVELRCDPISGHTALYWYRQSLGQGLEFLIYFQGNSAPDKSGLPSDRFSAERTGGSVSTLTIQRTQQEDSAVYLCASSLWRGTQGANSPLHFGNGTRLTVT.